This passage covers 12 T cell receptor beta chains from one sample sequenced in a study of cytomegalovirus exposure and HLA in healthy donors. PCR involved 60 Vbeta and 13 Jbeta primers. Sequenced by immunoSEQ multiplex PCR; TCRdb stores in-frame clones only, minus some. The table has 95,000 to 150,000 clones, 50% to 80% seen once; the top ten hold approximately 8%. Sequenced material: PBMCs. All receptors derive from a woman aged 40 to 50 in good health and CMV-seropositive.

The rearrangement uses TRBV12-2 and TRBJ2-5; the DNA was not used to check the table's D call, TRBD2. TRBV12-2 is flagged as a pseudogene. The CDR3 sequence is 14 residues long. CDR3 sequence reads: CASRPGGVNETQYF. The CDR3 DNA is TGTGCAAGTCGCCCCGGGGGGGTAAATGAGACCCAGTACTTC.

This clone occurred a few times. The V and J genes are TRBV19 and TRBJ1-5; possible D gene TRBD1, 5 bases. The length of the CDR3 is 12 residues. The V end was cut by 8 bases, the J end by 7 bases, with 12 bases between. Germline assignment: CDR1 LNHDA and CDR2 SQIVND (reference sequence). The CDR3 reads CASETQGQPQHF. For the CDR3, the DNA is TGTGCCAGTGAAACCCAGGGCCAGCCCCAGCATTTT.

V and J are TRBV5-6 and TRBJ2-5; 9 bases agree with TRBD2. The CDR3 consists of 16 residues. From germline, CDR1 is SGHDT and CDR2 YYEEEE. V dropped 4 bases and J dropped 4; count of bases not matched to a gene: 11. The CDR3 region has the DNA TGTGCCAGCAGCGGAAATAGCGGGAGATTGGGAGAGACCCAGTACTTC. It encodes CASSGNSGRLGETQYF.

V and J are TRBV19 and TRBJ1-1; no clear D. The germline V and J ends were trimmed by 3 bases and 3 bases, with 14 bases remaining between them. The germline CDR1 and CDR2 sequences are LNHDA and SQIVND (reference sequence). The CDR3 covers 15 residues. CDR3 region: CASSIGGNRDTEAFF. Here the CDR3 DNA reads TGTGCCAGTAGTATTGGAGGGAACCGGGACACTGAAGCTTTCTTT. Using reference TRBV19 and TRBJ1-1 for the parts outside the CDR3, the full variable domain is DGGITQSPKYLFRKEGQNVTLSCEQNLNHDAMYWYRQDPGQGLRLIYYSQIVNDFQKGDIAEGYSVSREKKESFPLTVTSAQKNPTAFYLCASSIGGNRDTEAFFGQGTRLTVV.

This clone occurred once. This chain joins TRBV5-1 and TRBJ1-2; 10 bases agree with TRBD1. Germline V lookup: CDR1 SGHRS, CDR2 YFSETQ. J lost 7 bases, V lost 4 bases, and 4 bases had no gene match. The CDR3 extends over 13 amino acids. Here the CDR3 reads CASSPGTGVGYTF. Here the CDR3 DNA reads TGCGCCAGCAGCCCCGGGACAGGGGTTGGCTACACCTTC.

In its sample, this clone was seen a few times. The chain recombines TRBV5-1 with TRBJ2-1, with 10 bases fitting TRBD2. The CDR3 has 17 residues. Germline loops: CDR1 SGHRS, CDR2 YFSETQ. Trimming cost V 0 bases and J 7 bases; bases outside gene matches: 10. CDR3 amino acids: CASSLGALAGVGNEQFF. Here the CDR3 DNA reads TGCGCCAGCAGCTTGGGGGCCCTAGCGGGAGTGGGTAATGAGCAGTTCTTC.

The rearrangement joins TRBV7-2 to TRBJ1-3, with D possibly TRBD1 on 5 matching bases. Between the trimmed V and J ends, which lost 0 bases and 3 bases, there was a span of 15 bases. The CDR3 is 17 amino acids. Germline values: CDR1 SGHTA, CDR2 FQGNSA. CDR3 nucleotides: TGTGCCAGCAGCTTAGCTGGCGTGGCAGGGCGTGGAAACACCATATATTTT. It specifies CASSLAGVAGRGNTIYF. Using reference TRBV7-2 and TRBJ1-3 for the parts outside the CDR3, the full variable domain is GAGVSQSPSNKVTEKGKDVELRCDPISGHTALYWYRQSLGQGLEFLIYFQGNSAPDKSGLPSDRFSAERTGGSVSTLTIQRTQQEDSAVYLCASSLAGVAGRGNTIYFGEGSWLTVV.

This clone appeared a few times. The rearrangement uses TRBV11-2 and TRBJ2-5, with 8 bases aligning to TRBD1. Looked up from germline, CDR1 is SGHAT and CDR2 is FQNNGV. The CDR3 is 17 amino acids. Trimming took 5 bases from V and 5 from J; bases not matched to a gene: 16. The CDR3 loop reads CASSREHFTGGFETQYF. DNA for the CDR3: TGTGCCAGCAGCCGCGAACATTTCACAGGGGGGTTCGAGACCCAGTACTTC. Looking up the rest from reference TRBV11-2 and TRBJ2-5 gives the full variable domain: EAGVAQSPRYKIIEKRQSVAFWCNPISGHATLYWYQQILGQGPKLLIQFQNNGVVDDSQLPKDRFSAERLKGVDSTLKIQPAKLEDSAVYLCASSREHFTGGFETQYFGPGTRLLVL.

This chain connects TRBV5-4 to TRBJ2-5; TRBD2 matches 11 bases. The DNA matches TRBJ2-7 better at its end, which makes the J call doubtful. CDR1 SGHNT and CDR2 YYREEE come from the germline V gene (reference sequence). The CDR3 contains 15 residues. This CDR3 reads CASSLGTSGTYEQYF. DNA of the CDR3: TGTGCCAGCAGCCTCGGGACTAGCGGAACTTACGAGCAGTACTTC.

The chain is built from TRBV5-1 and TRBJ2-3; TRBD2 agrees at 11 bases. The CDR3 runs to 16 residues. From germline, CDR1 is SGHRS and CDR2 YFSETQ. With V trimmed by 2 bases and J by 2 bases, 4 bases remained unmatched. The CDR3 coding sequence is TGCGCCAGCAGCTTCCTAGCGGGAGGCACCACAGATACGCAGTATTTT. Its protein product is CASSFLAGGTTDTQYF.

This rearrangement joins TRBV28 to TRBJ1-4; 7 bases match TRBD1. V shed 1 base and J 7 bases; nucleotides not matched to a gene: 9. This CDR3 has 16 residues. Germline V gene sequence: CDR1 MDHEN, CDR2 SYDVKM. The CDR3 DNA sequence: TGTGCCAGCAGTTTATCCCCAGGGGGACTGAGTGAAAAACTGTTTTTT. It encodes CASSLSPGGLSEKLFF.

J is TRBJ2-2 and V is TRBV5-1; 7 bases are shared with TRBD2. CDR3 length equals 15 residues. The V segment lost 4 bases and the J segment 3 bases; nucleotides outside the gene matches: 6. Germline CDR1 and CDR2: SGHRS and YFSETQ. The CDR3 sequence: CASSAGTTYTGELFF. For the CDR3, the DNA is TGCGCCAGCAGCGCCGGGACTACCTACACCGGGGAGCTGTTTTTT.